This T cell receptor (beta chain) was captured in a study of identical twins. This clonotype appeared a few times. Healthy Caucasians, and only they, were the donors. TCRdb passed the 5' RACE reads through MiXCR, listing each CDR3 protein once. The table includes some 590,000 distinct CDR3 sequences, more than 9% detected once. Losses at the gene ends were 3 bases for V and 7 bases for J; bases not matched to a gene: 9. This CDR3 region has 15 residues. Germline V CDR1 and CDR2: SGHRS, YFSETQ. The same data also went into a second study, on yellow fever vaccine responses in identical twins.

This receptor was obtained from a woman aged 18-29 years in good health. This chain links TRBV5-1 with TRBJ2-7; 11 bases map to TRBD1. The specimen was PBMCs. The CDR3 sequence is CASSSTGTGGGEQYF. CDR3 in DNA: TGCGCCAGCAGCTCCACCGGGACAGGGGGAGGAGAGCAGTACTTC.